Listed below are T cell receptor beta chains from one sample, sequenced in a study of blood T cell repertoires in COVID-19. The repertoire was sequenced with immunoSEQ multiplex PCR; TCRdb's copy has only in-frame clones and lacks some. The repertoire holds approximately 250,000 clones, with 75% to 90% as singletons. Material: PBMCs or T cells enriched from blood (not recorded which). These receptors originate from a woman aged 25 to 39 with acute COVID-19. Each CDR3 is given with its conserved first and last residue. Fields, in order: clone size, CDR3 length, J gene, D gene, V gene, CDR3 DNA, CDR3 protein. A D gene is named only where the DNA matches it firmly. Where a row states a size, it is once, few, many or the class of an expanded clone; other rows omit it.

clone_size: .; cdr3_length: 15; j_call: TRBJ2-1; d_call: TRBD1; v_call: TRBV6-4; cdr3_nt: TGTGCCAGCAGTGACTCTAGGACAGGGGGGAATGAGCAGTTCTTC; cdr3_aa: CASSDSRTGGNEQFF
clone_size: .; cdr3_length: 15; j_call: TRBJ2-3; d_call: TRBD2; v_call: TRBV2; cdr3_nt: TGTGCCAGCTTTACTAGCGGGAGTAACGCAGATACGCAGTATTTT; cdr3_aa: CASFTSGSNADTQYF
clone_size: .; cdr3_length: 15; j_call: TRBJ2-1; d_call: .; v_call: TRBV19; cdr3_nt: TGTGCCAGTGTGGTTAGCGCGGGTAGTCACAATGAGCAGTTCTTC; cdr3_aa: CASVVSAGSHNEQFF
clone_size: .; cdr3_length: 14; j_call: TRBJ2-7; d_call: .; v_call: TRBV3-1/TRBV3-2; cdr3_nt: TGTGCCAGCAGCCAATGGGCAGACTCCTACGAGCAGTACTTC; cdr3_aa: CASSQWADSYEQYF
clone_size: once; cdr3_length: 18; j_call: TRBJ2-3; d_call: TRBD2; v_call: TRBV4-2; cdr3_nt: TGTGCCAGCAGCCACTTACTCCGGCGGGAGGCCCCCCCAGATACGCAGTATTTT; cdr3_aa: CASSHLLRREAPPDTQYF
clone_size: .; cdr3_length: 13; j_call: TRBJ1-5; d_call: .; v_call: TRBV18; cdr3_nt: TGTGCCAGCTCACAGGAGGTTGGGCAGCCCCAGCATTTT; cdr3_aa: CASSQEVGQPQHF
clone_size: .; cdr3_length: 15; j_call: TRBJ2-1; d_call: TRBD2; v_call: TRBV5-1; cdr3_nt: TGCGCCAGCAACCTATTTGCGGGAGATCCCAATGAGCAGTTCTTC; cdr3_aa: CASNLFAGDPNEQFF
clone_size: .; cdr3_length: 11; j_call: TRBJ1-2; d_call: .; v_call: TRBV5-1; cdr3_nt: TGCGCCAGCAGCTCAAGGGACAGCTACACCTTC; cdr3_aa: CASSSRDSYTF
clone_size: .; cdr3_length: 15; j_call: TRBJ2-1; d_call: TRBD2; v_call: TRBV5-6; cdr3_nt: TGTGCCAGCAGCCCTCCTAGCGGGCCAGCGAATGAGCAGTTCTTC; cdr3_aa: CASSPPSGPANEQFF
clone_size: .; cdr3_length: 15; j_call: TRBJ2-1; d_call: TRBD2; v_call: TRBV9; cdr3_nt: TGTGCCAGCAGCGCATCGACTAGCGCAAACAATGAGCAGTTCTTC; cdr3_aa: CASSASTSANNEQFF
clone_size: .; cdr3_length: 13; j_call: TRBJ1-2; d_call: .; v_call: TRBV6-5; cdr3_nt: TGTGCCAGCAGACAGGGTTCTAACTATGGCTACACCTTC; cdr3_aa: CASRQGSNYGYTF
clone_size: once; cdr3_length: 12; j_call: TRBJ2-7; d_call: .; v_call: TRBV2; cdr3_nt: TGTGCCAGCAGTGTTGGGCAATACGAGCAGTACTTC; cdr3_aa: CASSVGQYEQYF
clone_size: .; cdr3_length: 14; j_call: TRBJ1-1; d_call: .; v_call: TRBV10-3; cdr3_nt: TGTGCCATCAGTGAGTCGGGACAAGCTCCTGAAGCTTTCTTT; cdr3_aa: CAISESGQAPEAFF
clone_size: .; cdr3_length: 15; j_call: TRBJ2-1; d_call: .; v_call: TRBV14; cdr3_nt: TGTGCCAGCAGCCTTATAGCGTGGGGCTACAATGAGCAGTTCTTC; cdr3_aa: CASSLIAWGYNEQFF
clone_size: .; cdr3_length: 20; j_call: TRBJ2-1; d_call: TRBD2; v_call: TRBV28; cdr3_nt: TGTGCCAGCAGTATTTCGGGACTAGCGGGAGGGCCGAGCTCCTACAATGAGCAGTTCTTC; cdr3_aa: CASSISGLAGGPSSYNEQFF
clone_size: .; cdr3_length: 16; j_call: TRBJ1-5; d_call: .; v_call: TRBV18; cdr3_nt: TGTGCCAGCTCACGAAAGGAGCCAAGTGGCAATCAGCCCCAGCATTTT; cdr3_aa: CASSRKEPSGNQPQHF
clone_size: once; cdr3_length: 14; j_call: TRBJ2-7; d_call: .; v_call: TRBV7-9; cdr3_nt: TGTGCCAGCAGCTTAACCGGTTATTCATACGAGCAGTACTTC; cdr3_aa: CASSLTGYSYEQYF
clone_size: .; cdr3_length: 14; j_call: TRBJ2-1; d_call: TRBD1; v_call: TRBV28; cdr3_nt: TGTGCCAGCAGTTGGAAACGACAGGGCGATGAGCAGTTCTTC; cdr3_aa: CASSWKRQGDEQFF
clone_size: .; cdr3_length: 13; j_call: TRBJ1-1; d_call: .; v_call: TRBV29-1; cdr3_nt: TGCAGCGTACTGATACGGGGGAACACTGAAGCTTTCTTT; cdr3_aa: CSVLIRGNTEAFF
clone_size: .; cdr3_length: 14; j_call: TRBJ2-2; d_call: TRBD2; v_call: TRBV3-1/TRBV3-2; cdr3_nt: TGTGCCAGCAGCCCTAGCGGGATTGACGGGGAGCTGTTTTTT; cdr3_aa: CASSPSGIDGELFF
clone_size: once; cdr3_length: 14; j_call: TRBJ1-2; d_call: TRBD1; v_call: TRBV19; cdr3_nt: TGTGCCAGTACCAGGGACAGGGCCGGCTATGGCTACACCTTC; cdr3_aa: CASTRDRAGYGYTF
clone_size: few; cdr3_length: 15; j_call: TRBJ2-7; d_call: TRBD1; v_call: TRBV7-9; cdr3_nt: TGTGCCAGCAGCGTTAACAGGGGAAACTACGACGAGCAGTACTTC; cdr3_aa: CASSVNRGNYDEQYF
clone_size: .; cdr3_length: 11; j_call: TRBJ2-1; d_call: .; v_call: TRBV20-1; cdr3_nt: TGCAGTGCTAGCAGGTTAAATGAGCAGTTCTTC; cdr3_aa: CSASRLNEQFF
clone_size: .; cdr3_length: 15; j_call: TRBJ1-6; d_call: .; v_call: TRBV3-1/TRBV3-2; cdr3_nt: TGTGCCAGCAGCCAAGATCGTACAGGGCGTTCACCCCTCCACTTT; cdr3_aa: CASSQDRTGRSPLHF
clone_size: .; cdr3_length: 17; j_call: TRBJ1-5; d_call: .; v_call: TRBV28; cdr3_nt: TGTGCCAGCAGCTTGGAGGGGCTCGGGGTGGGCAATCAGCCCCAGCATTTT; cdr3_aa: CASSLEGLGVGNQPQHF
clone_size: once; cdr3_length: 16; j_call: TRBJ1-4; d_call: TRBD1; v_call: TRBV5-4; cdr3_nt: TGTGCCAGCAGCCTCAGGGGGCACTCAACTAATGAAAAACTGTTTTTT; cdr3_aa: CASSLRGHSTNEKLFF
clone_size: .; cdr3_length: 20; j_call: TRBJ2-6; d_call: TRBD1; v_call: TRBV3-1/TRBV3-2; cdr3_nt: TGTGCCAGCAGCCAAGGTGTTCCGAGACAGGGGCCGACTGGGGCCAACGTCCTGACTTTC; cdr3_aa: CASSQGVPRQGPTGANVLTF
clone_size: .; cdr3_length: 14; j_call: TRBJ1-2; d_call: .; v_call: TRBV25-1; cdr3_nt: TGTGCCAGCAGTGAAGGGGGGGCCACCGTCGGCTACACCTTC; cdr3_aa: CASSEGGATVGYTF
clone_size: .; cdr3_length: 14; j_call: TRBJ1-5; d_call: TRBD1; v_call: TRBV28; cdr3_nt: TGTGCCAGCAAGGGACAGGGGTCGGGTCAGCCCCAGCATTTT; cdr3_aa: CASKGQGSGQPQHF
clone_size: .; cdr3_length: 19; j_call: TRBJ2-1; d_call: TRBD2; v_call: TRBV5-5; cdr3_nt: TGTGCCAGCAGCTCGGGACTAGCGGGAGGACACTTGAGCTACAATGAGCAGTTCTTC; cdr3_aa: CASSSGLAGGHLSYNEQFF
clone_size: .; cdr3_length: 17; j_call: TRBJ2-2; d_call: .; v_call: TRBV3-1/TRBV3-2; cdr3_nt: TGTGCCAGCAGCCAAGACGTCAGGATCGCCGTCACCGGGGAGCTGTTTTTT; cdr3_aa: CASSQDVRIAVTGELFF
clone_size: .; cdr3_length: 16; j_call: TRBJ2-7; d_call: TRBD1; v_call: TRBV5-1; cdr3_nt: TGCGCCAGCAGGCCCGGGACAGGGGCGCGCGTCCACGAGCAGTACTTC; cdr3_aa: CASRPGTGARVHEQYF
clone_size: once; cdr3_length: 14; j_call: TRBJ2-5; d_call: .; v_call: TRBV9; cdr3_nt: TGTGCCAGCAGCGCCTTAGACTCCGGAGAGACCCAGTACTTC; cdr3_aa: CASSALDSGETQYF
clone_size: .; cdr3_length: 17; j_call: TRBJ2-2; d_call: TRBD1; v_call: TRBV4-1; cdr3_nt: TGCGCCAGCAGCCCCGAACGACAGGGGGGGGTCGCCGGGGAGCTGTTTTTT; cdr3_aa: CASSPERQGGVAGELFF
clone_size: .; cdr3_length: 13; j_call: TRBJ2-1; d_call: .; v_call: TRBV7-9; cdr3_nt: TGTGCCAGCAACGCGGGGCCAGACAATGAGCAGTTCTTC; cdr3_aa: CASNAGPDNEQFF
clone_size: .; cdr3_length: 16; j_call: TRBJ2-3; d_call: .; v_call: TRBV6-1; cdr3_nt: TGTGCCAGCAGTGATGCACCGACAGACCCCACAGATACGCAGTATTTT; cdr3_aa: CASSDAPTDPTDTQYF
clone_size: .; cdr3_length: 12; j_call: TRBJ1-5; d_call: .; v_call: TRBV28; cdr3_nt: TGTGCCAGCAGTTCCGGGGTTCAGCCCCAGCATTTT; cdr3_aa: CASSSGVQPQHF
clone_size: few; cdr3_length: 17; j_call: TRBJ2-1; d_call: TRBD2; v_call: TRBV27; cdr3_nt: TGTGCCAGCAGTCCCCTCGGGACTAGCGGGAGTCTTAATGAGCAGTTCTTC; cdr3_aa: CASSPLGTSGSLNEQFF
clone_size: once; cdr3_length: 16; j_call: TRBJ2-7; d_call: TRBD1; v_call: TRBV15; cdr3_nt: TGTGCCACCAGCAGAGATTTACAGGGGGCTCTTAACGAGCAGTACTTC; cdr3_aa: CATSRDLQGALNEQYF
clone_size: few; cdr3_length: 16; j_call: TRBJ1-1; d_call: .; v_call: TRBV11-2; cdr3_nt: TGTGCCAGCAGCTTAGGGTTCGCGGGGATGAACACTGAAGCTTTCTTT; cdr3_aa: CASSLGFAGMNTEAFF
clone_size: .; cdr3_length: 17; j_call: TRBJ2-2; d_call: .; v_call: TRBV5-6; cdr3_nt: TGTGCCAGCAGCTCCATCCCCCCCGGGGGGAACACCGGGGAGCTGTTTTTT; cdr3_aa: CASSSIPPGGNTGELFF
clone_size: .; cdr3_length: 14; j_call: TRBJ1-1; d_call: .; v_call: TRBV19; cdr3_nt: TGTGCCAGTAGTAGAAAGGCGGCGAACACTGAAGCTTTCTTT; cdr3_aa: CASSRKAANTEAFF